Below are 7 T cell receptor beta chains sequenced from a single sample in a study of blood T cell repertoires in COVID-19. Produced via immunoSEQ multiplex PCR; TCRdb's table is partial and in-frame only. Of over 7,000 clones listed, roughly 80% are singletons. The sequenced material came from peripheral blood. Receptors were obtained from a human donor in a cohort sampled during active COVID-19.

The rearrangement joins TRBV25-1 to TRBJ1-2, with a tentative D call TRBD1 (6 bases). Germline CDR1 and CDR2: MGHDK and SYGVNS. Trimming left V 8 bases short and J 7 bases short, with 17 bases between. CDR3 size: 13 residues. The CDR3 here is CASGGWQGSGYTF. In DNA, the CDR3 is TGTGCCAGCGGGGGTTGGCAGGGGTCTGGCTACACCTTC.

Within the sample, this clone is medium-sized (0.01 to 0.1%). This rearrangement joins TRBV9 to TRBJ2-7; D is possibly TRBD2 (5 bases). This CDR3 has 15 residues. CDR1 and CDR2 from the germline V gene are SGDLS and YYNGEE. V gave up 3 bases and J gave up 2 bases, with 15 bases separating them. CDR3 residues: CASSAEGSITYEQYF. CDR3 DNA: TGTGCCAGCAGCGCCGAGGGATCCATTACCTACGAGCAGTACTTC.

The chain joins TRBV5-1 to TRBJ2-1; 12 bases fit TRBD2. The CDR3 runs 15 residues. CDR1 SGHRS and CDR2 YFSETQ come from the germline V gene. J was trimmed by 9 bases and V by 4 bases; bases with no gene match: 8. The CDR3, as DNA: TGCGCCAGCAGCGCTCTAGCGGGGGGGCCGGGTGAGCAGTTCTTC. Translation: CASSALAGGPGEQFF.

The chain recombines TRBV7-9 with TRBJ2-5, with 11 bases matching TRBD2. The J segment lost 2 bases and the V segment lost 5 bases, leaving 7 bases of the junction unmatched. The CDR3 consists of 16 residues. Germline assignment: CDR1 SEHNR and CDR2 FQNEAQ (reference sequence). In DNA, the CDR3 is TGTGCCAGCAGCGTATTGACTAGCGGGGAACAAGAGACCCAGTACTTC. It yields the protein CASSVLTSGEQETQYF.

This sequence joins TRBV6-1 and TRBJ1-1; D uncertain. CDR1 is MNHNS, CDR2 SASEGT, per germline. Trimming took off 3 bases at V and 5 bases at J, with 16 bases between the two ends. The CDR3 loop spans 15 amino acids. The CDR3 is CASSENGELGTEAFF. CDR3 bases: TGTGCCAGCAGTGAGAATGGGGAGCTGGGGACTGAAGCTTTCTTT.

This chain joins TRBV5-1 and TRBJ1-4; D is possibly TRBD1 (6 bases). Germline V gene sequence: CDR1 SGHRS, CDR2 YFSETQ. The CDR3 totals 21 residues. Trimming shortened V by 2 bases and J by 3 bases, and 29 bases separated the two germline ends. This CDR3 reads CASSLNTPARGRIGANEKLFF. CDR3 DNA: TGCGCCAGCAGCTTAAACACGCCGGCCAGGGGTCGAATAGGGGCTAATGAAAAACTGTTTTTT. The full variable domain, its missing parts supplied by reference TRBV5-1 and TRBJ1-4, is KAGVTQTPRYLIKTRGQQVTLSCSPISGHRSVSWYQQTPGQGLQFLFEYFSETQRNKGNFPGRFSGRQFSNSRSEMNVSTLELGDSALYLCASSLNTPARGRIGANEKLFFGSGTQLSVL.

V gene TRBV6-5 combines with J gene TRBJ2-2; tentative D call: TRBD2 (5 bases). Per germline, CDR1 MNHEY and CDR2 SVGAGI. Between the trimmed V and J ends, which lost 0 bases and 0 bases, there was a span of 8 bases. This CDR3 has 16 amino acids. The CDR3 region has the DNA TGTGCCAGCAGTTACTCTACGGGGTCGAACACCGGGGAGCTGTTTTTT. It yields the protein CASSYSTGSNTGELFF.